The 4 T cell receptor beta chains below come from one sample, sequenced in a study of hypomethylating agent response in myelodysplastic syndrome. Some clones are missing from TCRdb's copy, which holds only in-frame ones; the method was immunoSEQ multiplex PCR. This sample has over 8,000 clones, with 83% found just once. The source was bone marrow, collected before or after starting hypomethylating agent treatment for myelodysplastic syndrome (not recorded which). The receptors were sampled from a human donor with myelodysplastic syndrome.

CDR3 sequence (DNA): TGTGCCAGCAGCCCCCCAGGGGCTGGGGCCAACGTCCTGACTTTC. It codes for CASSPPGAGANVLTF. The rearrangement joins TRBV2 to TRBJ2-6, with TRBD1 as a possible D gene (6 bases). CDR1 and CDR2 (germline): SNHLY, FYNNEI. This CDR3 region has 15 residues. Trimming removed 6 bases from V and 2 bases from J, with 11 bases in between.

The chain carries TRBV6-1 and TRBJ1-5, with 9 bases aligning to TRBD1. CDR3 length: 15 amino acids. V was clipped by 5 bases and J by 4 bases; unmatched bases: 6. Germline values: CDR1 MNHNS, CDR2 SASEGT. CDR3 protein: CASSWGGTGNQPQHF. CDR3 in DNA: TGTGCCAGCAGTTGGGGTGGGACAGGGAATCAGCCCCAGCATTTT.

This clone came up a few times. The chain recombines TRBV7-8 with TRBJ2-1; D remains ambiguous. V gave up 4 bases and J gave up 6 bases, with 13 bases separating them. The germline gives CDR1 SGHVS, CDR2 FQNEAQ. CDR3 size: 14 residues. The CDR3 bases are TGTGCCAGCAGCTCCGGTCCGGTGGGCAATGAGCAGTTCTTC. Translating gives CASSSGPVGNEQFF.

The rearrangement links TRBV27 to TRBJ2-3; TRBD2 matches at 9 bases. The CDR3 runs to 17 residues. Unmatched junction bases numbered 12, after V lost 2 bases and J lost 6 bases. Germline V CDR1 and CDR2: MNHEY, SMNVEV (reference sequence). The CDR3: CASSLTVGLAGSDTQYF. In DNA form, the CDR3 reads TGTGCCAGCAGTTTAACCGTGGGTCTAGCGGGATCTGATACGCAGTATTTT.